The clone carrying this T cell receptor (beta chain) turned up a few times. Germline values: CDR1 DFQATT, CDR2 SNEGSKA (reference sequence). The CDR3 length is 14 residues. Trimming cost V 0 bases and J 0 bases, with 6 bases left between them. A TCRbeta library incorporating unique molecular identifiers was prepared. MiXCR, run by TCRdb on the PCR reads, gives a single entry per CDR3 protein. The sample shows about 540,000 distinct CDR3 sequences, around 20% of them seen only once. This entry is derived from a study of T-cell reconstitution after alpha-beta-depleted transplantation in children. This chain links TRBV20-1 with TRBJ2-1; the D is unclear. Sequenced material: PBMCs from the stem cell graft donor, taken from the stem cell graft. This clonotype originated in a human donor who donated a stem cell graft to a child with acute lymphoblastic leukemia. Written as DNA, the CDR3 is TGCAGTGCTAGAGAAATTAGCTCCTACAATGAGCAGTTCTTC. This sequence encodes CSAREISSYNEQFF.